What follows are 23 T cell receptor beta chains derived from one specimen sequenced in a study of T cell responses to AZD1222 COVID-19 vaccine (TCRdb year 2021). Sample time point, as interpreted from the label and publication: about 28 days (+/-7) after the second vaccine dose. Libraries were built with the immunoSEQ multiplex PCR assay. In TCRdb, the immuneACCESS table is reduced to in-frame sequences with V and J assigned. These tables do not hold every clone; where another copy was compared, an unresolved V gene accounts for under half, and the others remain unexplained. Present in this sample are fewer than 120,000 clones, 85% to 95% of which were seen just once. 2.5% to 3.5% of the sample goes to the ten largest clones. The source material was peripheral blood, sampled 28 days after the second AZD1222 dose. Receptor source: an adult who received the AZD1222 COVID-19 vaccine.

The DNA for the CDR3 is TGTGCCAGCAGCATATCCTCCTTGGAAGGAGGGTTCAATGAGCAGTTCTTC. Its translation: CASSISSLEGGFNEQFF. V and J are TRBV5-4 and TRBJ2-1, with D tentatively TRBD2 (6 bases). V lost 4 bases and J 6 bases, leaving 23 bases between the germline ends. This CDR3 comprises 17 residues. Germline V CDR1 and CDR2: SGHNT, YYREEE (reference sequence). The variable domain in full, with the rest retrieved from reference TRBV5-4 and TRBJ2-1, is ETGVTQSPTHLIKTRGQQVTLRCSSQSGHNTVSWYQQALGQGPQFIFQYYREEENGRGNFPPRFSGLQFPNYSSELNVNALELDDSALYLCASSISSLEGGFNEQFFGPGTRLTVL.

The chain is built from TRBV18 and TRBJ1-1; D unclear. Germline CDR1 KGHSH, CDR2 LQKENI. The CDR3 loop spans 12 amino acids. Trimming cost V 4 bases and J 3 bases, with 6 bases left between them. This CDR3 reads CASSRSDTEAFF. CDR3 sequence (DNA): TGTGCCAGCTCACGGAGTGACACTGAAGCTTTCTTT.

The gene calls are TRBV27 and TRBJ2-2, with D tentatively TRBD1 (5 bases). The ends were cut back, 6 bases at V and 1 base at J, with 12 bases in the middle. The CDR3 sequence is 15 residues long. Germline-derived CDR1 and CDR2 are MNHEY and SMNVEV (reference sequence). The CDR3 DNA is TGTGCCAGCAGCCGGATCACAGGGAACACCGGGGAGCTGTTTTTT. It specifies CASSRITGNTGELFF.

The chain recombines TRBV19 with TRBJ2-7; TRBD1 aligns across 9 bases. CDR3 size: 15 residues. Germline CDR1 and CDR2: LNHDA and SQIVND (reference sequence). The V segment lost 5 bases and the J segment 2 bases; nucleotides outside the gene matches: 7. The CDR3 is CASSAGTGRPYEQYF. The CDR3 coding sequence is TGTGCCAGTAGTGCCGGGACAGGGCGACCCTACGAGCAGTACTTC.

The V and J genes are TRBV28 and TRBJ2-7; D tentatively fits TRBD1 or TRBD2 (5 bases each). CDR3 length: 13 amino acids. The V and J ends lost 3 bases and 3 bases respectively, with 9 bases between them. The germline V gene has CDR1 MDHEN and CDR2 SYDVKM. CDR3 protein: CASSLGPNYEQYF. Written as DNA, the CDR3 is TGTGCCAGCAGTTTGGGACCGAACTACGAGCAGTACTTC.

The gene calls are TRBV10-3 and TRBJ2-7; D gene uncertain. Per germline, CDR1 ENHRY and CDR2 SYGVKD. This CDR3 is 13 amino acids long. V lost 0 bases and J 6 bases, leaving 9 bases between the germline ends. The DNA of the CDR3 is TGTGCCATCAGTGAGTCGCAACCTTTCGAGCAGTACTTC. Translation: CAISESQPFEQYF.

The chain employs TRBV2 and TRBJ1-1; D remains ambiguous. Germline lookup yields CDR1 SNHLY and CDR2 FYNNEI. The ends were cut back, 4 bases at V and 4 bases at J, with 10 bases in the middle. The length of the CDR3 is 13 residues. The CDR3 DNA reads TGTGCCAGCAGTGCTCGCCGGGGCACTGAAGCTTTCTTT. This codes for CASSARRGTEAFF.

This chain joins TRBV7-9 and TRBJ2-3; 7 bases match TRBD2. Germline CDR1 and CDR2: SEHNR and FQNEAQ (reference sequence). V shed 1 base and J 6 bases; nucleotides not matched to a gene: 7. This CDR3 has 15 residues. Here the CDR3 DNA reads TGTGCCAGCAGCTTAGTTCGGGGGGAAGGTGATACGCAGTATTTT. This gives the protein CASSLVRGEGDTQYF.

This chain connects TRBV13 to TRBJ1-1, with D uncertain. The ends were cut back, 5 bases at V and 1 base at J, with 14 bases in the middle. The CDR3 spans 15 residues. CDR1 PRHDT and CDR2 FYEKMQ come from the germline V gene (reference sequence). CDR3 sequence reads: CASSPRGWENTEAFF. In nucleotides, the CDR3 is TGTGCCAGCAGCCCACGGGGATGGGAGAACACTGAAGCTTTCTTT.

The gene calls are TRBV6-6 and TRBJ2-7; D remains ambiguous. The CDR3 extends over 14 amino acids. The germline CDR1 and CDR2 sequences are MNHNY and SVGAGI (reference sequence). V was trimmed by 0 bases and J by 2 bases, leaving 8 bases between them. CDR3 in DNA: TGTGCCAGCAGTTACTCGAATGAACCCTACGAGCAGTACTTC. Protein sequence: CASSYSNEPYEQYF.

The rearrangement uses TRBV5-4 and TRBJ2-6; D is uncertain. There are 12 residues in the CDR3. CDR1 and CDR2 from the germline V gene are SGHNT and YYREEE (reference sequence). Trimming stripped 3 bases from V and 8 bases from J, with 6 bases between. DNA of the CDR3: TGTGCCAGCAGCTCACATACCAACGTCCTGACTTTC. The encoded protein is CASSSHTNVLTF.

The V and J genes are TRBV11-2 and TRBJ1-2, with TRBD1 as a possible D gene (6 bases). The length of the CDR3 is 15 residues. The germline CDR1 and CDR2 sequences are SGHAT and FQNNGV. Trimming left V 6 bases short and J 1 base short, with 15 bases between. The CDR3 protein is CASSLGGSYNYGYTF. For the CDR3, the DNA is TGTGCCAGCAGTCTCGGGGGCAGCTATAACTATGGCTACACCTTC.

This clone is termed medium-sized. The chain employs TRBV4-1 and TRBJ2-7; D may be TRBD1 (6 bases). Trimming left V 0 bases short and J 3 bases short, with 9 bases between. The germline gives CDR1 MGHRA, CDR2 YSYEKL. The CDR3 has 14 amino acids. CDR3 protein: CASSQDRGYYEQYF. The CDR3 DNA is TGCGCCAGCAGCCAAGATAGGGGGTACTACGAGCAGTACTTC.

This rearrangement joins TRBV7-9 to TRBJ2-7, with a possible D match to TRBD2 (6 bases). This CDR3 comprises 14 residues. Germline V gene sequence: CDR1 SEHNR, CDR2 FQNEAQ (reference sequence). V lost 5 bases, J lost 0 bases, and 11 bases lay in between. CDR3 in DNA: TGTGCCAGCAGCCTCGCCGGGGGCTCCTACGAGCAGTACTTC. Its translation is CASSLAGGSYEQYF. The full variable domain, rest sourced from reference TRBV7-9 and TRBJ2-7, is DTGVSQNPRHKITKRGQNVTFRCDPISEHNRLYWYRQTLGQGPEFLTYFQNEAQLEKSRLLSDRFSAERPKGSFSTLEIQRTEQGDSAMYLCASSLAGGSYEQYFGPGTRLTVT.

V is TRBV30 and J is TRBJ1-4; 7 bases are a match to TRBD1. CDR1 and CDR2 from the germline V gene are GTSNPN and SVGIG (reference sequence). Unmatched junction bases numbered 14, after V lost 6 bases and J lost 4 bases. The CDR3 covers 16 residues. The CDR3 is CACQILRDSFNEKLFF. The CDR3 DNA sequence: TGTGCCTGCCAGATCCTCCGGGACAGCTTTAATGAAAAACTGTTTTTT.

The V gene is TRBV4-1, the J gene TRBJ2-1; D gene uncertain. The CDR3 has 16 amino acids. Germline V gives CDR1 MGHRA, CDR2 YSYEKL. The V end lost 0 bases, the J end lost 0 bases, and 9 bases lay between the germline ends. CDR3 DNA sequence: TGCGCCAGCAGCCAAGATTTCATGAGCTCCTACAATGAGCAGTTCTTC. Protein sequence: CASSQDFMSSYNEQFF.

The genes are TRBV7-6 and TRBJ2-1; 7 nucleotides align to TRBD2. Germline V gives CDR1 SGHVS, CDR2 FNYEAQ. V was pared by 2 bases and J by 0 bases, with 4 bases of the junction left unmatched. The CDR3 consists of 16 residues. The CDR3 nucleotides read TGTGCCAGCAGCTTACAGCGGGGAAGCTCCTACAATGAGCAGTTCTTC. It yields the protein CASSLQRGSSYNEQFF.

This clone has just one count. CDR3 DNA: TGTGCCAGCAGCTTCCGGGTGAACACTGAAGCTTTCTTT. This codes for CASSFRVNTEAFF. The chain has TRBV5-6 and TRBJ1-1; D is unclear. Germline V lookup: CDR1 SGHDT, CDR2 YYEEEE. This CDR3 spans 13 amino acids. V lost 2 bases and J lost 0, with 5 bases in between.

The V and J genes are TRBV5-4 and TRBJ1-2, with D possibly being TRBD1 (5 bases). With 3 bases removed from V and 2 bases from J, the gap between germline ends came to 8 bases. The CDR3 is 13 amino acids. Germline V gene lookup returns CDR1 SGHNT and CDR2 YYREEE (reference sequence). The CDR3 here is CASSSGRNYGYTF. CDR3 in DNA: TGTGCCAGCAGCTCGGGACGGAACTATGGCTACACCTTC.

The count of this clone is one. The rearrangement joins TRBV24-1 to TRBJ1-4; D gene ambiguous. CDR1 and CDR2 from the germline V gene are KGHDR and SFDVKD. This CDR3 is 14 amino acids long. Trimming cost V 0 bases and J 7 bases, with 8 bases left between them. The chain's CDR3 is CATSDLFWPEKLFF. DNA for the CDR3: TGTGCCACCAGTGATTTGTTTTGGCCTGAAAAACTGTTTTTT.

V gene TRBV5-1 combines with J gene TRBJ2-6, with 7 bases identical to TRBD1. V trimming: 4 bases; J trimming: 0 bases; junction bases outside the gene matches: 10. Germline-derived CDR1 and CDR2 are SGHRS and YFSETQ. This CDR3 has 18 residues. Here the CDR3 DNA reads TGCGCCAGCAGCGAGACAGGGTTAATTTTCTCTGGGGCCAACGTCCTGACTTTC. It encodes CASSETGLIFSGANVLTF.

The chain links TRBV9 to TRBJ2-1; no clear D. The length of the CDR3 is 15 residues. The V end was cut by 0 bases, the J end by 1 base, with 8 bases between. Germline V CDR1 and CDR2: SGDLS, YYNGEE. The CDR3 spells CASSVGLNSYNEQFF. In DNA, the CDR3 is TGTGCCAGCAGCGTAGGTCTAAATTCCTACAATGAGCAGTTCTTC.

The chain recombines TRBV27 with TRBJ2-7; TRBD1 agrees at 9 bases. Germline lookup yields CDR1 MNHEY and CDR2 SMNVEV (reference sequence). This CDR3 comprises 14 residues. The J segment lost 5 bases and the V segment lost 7 bases, leaving 9 bases of the junction unmatched. As DNA, the CDR3 is TGTGCCAGCACAGCCGGGACAGGGTTCAACGAGCAGTACTTC. The encoded protein is CASTAGTGFNEQYF.